In its sample, the clone carrying this TCR beta chain was seen many times. Antigen: not known. A lack of ophthalmopathy progression within 18 months defined stable Graves' hyperthyroidism. This sample was included in a study of T cells in Graves' hyperthyroidism and ophthalmopathy. Germline V lookup: CDR1 SNHLY, CDR2 FYNNEI. The CDR3 is 15 residues long. V trimming: 6 bases; J trimming: 3 bases; junction bases outside the gene matches: 8. Overall study results and limits: Among clonotypes expanded in thyroid above 0.001, most were also found in blood.

What was amplified from RNA transcripts were TCR beta CDR3 regions. With the HTBI primer set, the TCR CDR3 went through a first round of RT-PCR. Each CDR3 protein gets one entry after TCRdb re-called the multiplex PCR reads with MiXCR. The sample has around 690,000 distinct CDR3 sequences, roughly a sixth seen once. This rearrangement joins TRBV2 to TRBJ2-7, with 10 bases aligning to TRBD2. Sequencing input: blood. This receptor was obtained from a man in his fifties with Graves' hyperthyroidism. The CDR3 DNA is TGTGCCAGCAGAGAAAGGACTAGCGGAGACTACGAGCAGTACTTC. As protein: CASRERTSGDYEQYF.